Presented here are 5 T cell receptor beta chains from one specimen sequenced in a study of regulatory T cells in long-lasting Graves disease. Time point here: persistent/refractory GD, antithyroid drugs over 5 years with positive TRAb. The TCR library used RNA extracted from PBMCs. With iRepertoire HTBI primers and Arm-PCR of CDR3 regions, TCR beta libraries were built. TCRdb passed the multiplex PCR reads through MiXCR, listing each CDR3 protein once. The repertoire consists of 500,000 to 700,000 distinct CDR3 sequences, with 30% occurring once and the leading ten covering 42%. Sequencing used peripheral blood mononuclear cells (PBMCs), obtained when the disease was refractory, from a patient treated with antithyroid drugs. Receptors originate from a female donor with Graves disease.

This clonotype turned up a few times. This chain links TRBV28 with TRBJ1-4; D may be TRBD1 (5 bases). Between the trimmed V and J ends, which lost 7 bases and 8 bases, there was a span of 17 bases. The CDR3 totals 14 residues. The germline V gene encodes CDR1 MDHEN and CDR2 SYDVKM. The CDR3: CASTRGVFFEKLFF. The CDR3 nucleotides are TGTGCCAGCACCCGAGGGGTTTTCTTCGAAAAACTGTTTTTT. The full variable domain, rest sourced from reference TRBV28 and TRBJ1-4, is DVKVTQSSRYLVKRTGEKVFLECVQDMDHENMFWYRQDPGLGLRLIYFSYDVKMKEKGDIPEGYSVSREKKERFSLILESASTNQTSMYLCASTRGVFFEKLFFGSGTQLSVL.

Comments on this clonotype: This may stem from a read error, because a much larger clone lies one nucleotide away. The chain links TRBV12-3 or TRBV12-4 to TRBJ1-5; no reliable D call. Trimming left V 8 bases short and J 6 bases short, with 17 bases between. The CDR3 consists of 14 residues. CDR3 loop: CASAPESGSQPQHF. The CDR3 DNA follows: TGTGCCAGCGCCCCGGAATCGGGAAGTCAGCCCCAGCATTTT.

The chain joins TRBV6-2 or TRBV6-3 to TRBJ2-7, with D perhaps TRBD2 (6 bases). There are 16 residues in the CDR3. The germline V and J ends were trimmed by 2 bases and 2 bases, with 16 bases remaining between them. In germline, CDR1 is MNHEY, CDR2 SVGEGT. The CDR3 coding sequence is TGTGCCAGCAGTTACAGGAGATTTGGCGGGACCTACGAGCAGTACTTC. It translates to CASSYRRFGGTYEQYF.

This clonotype was recorded a few times. The chain joins TRBV28 to TRBJ1-1; D perhaps matches TRBD1 (5 bases). Deletions cut 4 bases from V and 4 bases from J, with 31 bases between. CDR1 MDHEN and CDR2 SYDVKM come from the germline V gene. The CDR3 has 20 residues. The CDR3 reads CASSSSRVQILGAQGTEAFF. CDR3 nucleotide sequence: TGTGCCAGCAGTTCTAGCAGGGTCCAAATCCTCGGCGCCCAAGGCACTGAAGCTTTCTTT. Using reference TRBV28 and TRBJ1-1 for the parts outside the CDR3, the full variable domain is DVKVTQSSRYLVKRTGEKVFLECVQDMDHENMFWYRQDPGLGLRLIYFSYDVKMKEKGDIPEGYSVSREKKERFSLILESASTNQTSMYLCASSSSRVQILGAQGTEAFFGQGTRLTVV.

This clonotype has just a few counts. The rearrangement joins TRBV29-1 to TRBJ2-1; D call uncertain. Trimming left V 6 bases short and J 7 bases short, with 13 bases between. CDR3 size: 12 residues. Looked up from germline, CDR1 is SQVTM and CDR2 is ANQGSEA. As DNA, the CDR3 is TGCAGCGTCCACCAGACAAGGAATGAGCAGTTCTTC. The encoded protein is CSVHQTRNEQFF.